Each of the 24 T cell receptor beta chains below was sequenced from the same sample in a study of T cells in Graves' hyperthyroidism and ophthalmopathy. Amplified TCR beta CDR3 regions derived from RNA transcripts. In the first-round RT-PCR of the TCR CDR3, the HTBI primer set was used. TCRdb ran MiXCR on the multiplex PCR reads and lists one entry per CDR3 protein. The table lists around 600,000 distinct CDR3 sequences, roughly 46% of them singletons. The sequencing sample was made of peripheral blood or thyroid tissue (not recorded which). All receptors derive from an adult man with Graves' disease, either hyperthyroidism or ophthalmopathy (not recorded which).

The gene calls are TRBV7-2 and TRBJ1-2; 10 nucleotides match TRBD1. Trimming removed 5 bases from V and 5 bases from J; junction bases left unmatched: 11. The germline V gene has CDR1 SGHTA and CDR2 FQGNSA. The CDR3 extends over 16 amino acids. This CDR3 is CASSPIRRDRGYGYTF. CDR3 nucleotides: TGTGCCAGCAGCCCCATTCGGAGGGACAGGGGTTATGGCTACACCTTC.

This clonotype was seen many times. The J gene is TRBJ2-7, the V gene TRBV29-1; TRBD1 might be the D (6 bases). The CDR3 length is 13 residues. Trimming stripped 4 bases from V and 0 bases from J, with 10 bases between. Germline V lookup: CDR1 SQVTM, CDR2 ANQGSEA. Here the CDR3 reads CSVVTGHSYEQYF. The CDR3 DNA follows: TGCAGCGTTGTGACAGGCCACTCCTACGAGCAGTACTTC.

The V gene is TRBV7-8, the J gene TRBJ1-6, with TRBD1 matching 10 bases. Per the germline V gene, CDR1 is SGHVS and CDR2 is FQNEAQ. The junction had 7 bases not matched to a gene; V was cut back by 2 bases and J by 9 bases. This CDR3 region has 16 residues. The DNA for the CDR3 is TGTGCCAGCAGCTTATATGGACAGGGGGTCGGTTCACCCCTCCACTTT. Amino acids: CASSLYGQGVGSPLHF.

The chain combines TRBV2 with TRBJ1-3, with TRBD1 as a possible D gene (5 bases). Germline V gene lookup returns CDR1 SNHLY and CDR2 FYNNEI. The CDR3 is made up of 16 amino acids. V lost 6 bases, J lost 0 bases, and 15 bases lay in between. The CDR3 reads CASSFSQTASGNTIYF. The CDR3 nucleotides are TGTGCCAGCAGCTTTTCCCAGACAGCCTCTGGAAACACCATATATTTT.

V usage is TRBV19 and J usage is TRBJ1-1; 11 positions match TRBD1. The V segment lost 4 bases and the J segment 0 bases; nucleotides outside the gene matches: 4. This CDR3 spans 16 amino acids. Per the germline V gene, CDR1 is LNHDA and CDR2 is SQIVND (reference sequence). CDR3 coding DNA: TGTGCCAGTAGTACACGGACAGGGGGCTTGAACACTGAAGCTTTCTTT. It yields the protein CASSTRTGGLNTEAFF. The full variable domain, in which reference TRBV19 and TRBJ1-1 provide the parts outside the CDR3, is DGGITQSPKYLFRKEGQNVTLSCEQNLNHDAMYWYRQDPGQGLRLIYYSQIVNDFQKGDIAEGYSVSREKKESFPLTVTSAQKNPTAFYLCASSTRTGGLNTEAFFGQGTRLTVV.

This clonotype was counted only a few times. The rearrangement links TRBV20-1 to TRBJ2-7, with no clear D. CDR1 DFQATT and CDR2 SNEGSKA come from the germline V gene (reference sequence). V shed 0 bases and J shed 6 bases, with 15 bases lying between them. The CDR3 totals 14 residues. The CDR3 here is CSARDPRVLREQYF. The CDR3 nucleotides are TGCAGTGCTAGAGATCCCCGGGTCCTCCGCGAGCAGTACTTC.

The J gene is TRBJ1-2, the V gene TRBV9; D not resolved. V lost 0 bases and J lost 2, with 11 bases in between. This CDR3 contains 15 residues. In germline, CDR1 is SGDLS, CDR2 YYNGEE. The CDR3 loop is CASSVEGGGNYGYTF. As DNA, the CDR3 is TGTGCCAGCAGCGTAGAGGGAGGAGGCAACTATGGCTACACCTTC.

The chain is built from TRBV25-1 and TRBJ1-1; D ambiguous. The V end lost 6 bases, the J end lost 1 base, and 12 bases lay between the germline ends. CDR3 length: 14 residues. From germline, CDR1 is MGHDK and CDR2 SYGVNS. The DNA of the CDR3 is TGTGCCAGCAGCTACCCGGGCTCGAACACTGAAGCTTTCTTT. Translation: CASSYPGSNTEAFF.

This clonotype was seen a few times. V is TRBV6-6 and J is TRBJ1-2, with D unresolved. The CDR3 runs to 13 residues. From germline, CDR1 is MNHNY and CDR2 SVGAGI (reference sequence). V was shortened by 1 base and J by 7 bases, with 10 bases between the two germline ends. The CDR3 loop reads CASSYLYGSGYTF. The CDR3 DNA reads TGTGCCAGCAGTTACTTATACGGCTCTGGCTACACCTTC.

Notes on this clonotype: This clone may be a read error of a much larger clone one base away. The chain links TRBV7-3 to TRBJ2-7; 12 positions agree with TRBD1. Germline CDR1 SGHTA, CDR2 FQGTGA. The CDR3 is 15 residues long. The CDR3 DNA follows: TGTGCTAGCAGTCAGGGACAGGGGGCCGACTACGAGCAGTACTTC. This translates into CASSQGQGADYEQYF.

The CDR3 bases are TGCAGCGTTGCTTGGGGACCACCCTACGAGCAGTACTTC. Encoded protein: CSVAWGPPYEQYF. The chain employs TRBV29-1 and TRBJ2-7; D may be TRBD1 or TRBD2 (5 bases each). V shed 4 bases and J shed 2 bases, with 12 bases lying between them. Germline CDR1 is SQVTM and CDR2 is ANQGSEA. The CDR3 covers 13 residues.

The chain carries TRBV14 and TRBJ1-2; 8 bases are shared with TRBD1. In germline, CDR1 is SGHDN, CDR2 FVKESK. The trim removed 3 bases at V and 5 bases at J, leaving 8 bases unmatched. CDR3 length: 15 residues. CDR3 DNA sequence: TGTGCCAGCAGCCACCATCGCGGACAGGGATATGGCTACACCTTC. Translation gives CASSHHRGQGYGYTF.

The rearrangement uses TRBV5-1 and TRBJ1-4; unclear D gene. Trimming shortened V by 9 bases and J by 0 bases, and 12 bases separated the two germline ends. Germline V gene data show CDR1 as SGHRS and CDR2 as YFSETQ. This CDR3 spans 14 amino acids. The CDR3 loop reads CANVQQPTNEKLFF. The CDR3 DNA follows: TGCGCCAACGTGCAACAGCCAACTAATGAAAAACTGTTTTTT.

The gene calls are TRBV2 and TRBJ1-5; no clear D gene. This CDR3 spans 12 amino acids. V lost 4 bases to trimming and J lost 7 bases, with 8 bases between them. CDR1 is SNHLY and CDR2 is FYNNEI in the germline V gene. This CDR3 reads CASSGTGQPQHF. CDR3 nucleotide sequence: TGTGCCAGCAGTGGGACGGGGCAGCCCCAGCATTTT.

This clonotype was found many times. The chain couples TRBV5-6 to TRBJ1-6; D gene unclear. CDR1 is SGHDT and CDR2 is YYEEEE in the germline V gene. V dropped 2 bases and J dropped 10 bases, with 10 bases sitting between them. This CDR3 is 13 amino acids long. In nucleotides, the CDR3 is TGTGCCAGCAGCTTTGTCCAGGAGTCACCCCTCCACTTT. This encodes CASSFVQESPLHF.

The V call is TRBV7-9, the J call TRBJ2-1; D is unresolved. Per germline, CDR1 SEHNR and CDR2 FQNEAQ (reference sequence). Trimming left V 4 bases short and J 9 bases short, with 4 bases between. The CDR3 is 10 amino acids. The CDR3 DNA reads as TGTGCCAGCAGCTCAGTTGAGCAGTTCTTC. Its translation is CASSSVEQFF.

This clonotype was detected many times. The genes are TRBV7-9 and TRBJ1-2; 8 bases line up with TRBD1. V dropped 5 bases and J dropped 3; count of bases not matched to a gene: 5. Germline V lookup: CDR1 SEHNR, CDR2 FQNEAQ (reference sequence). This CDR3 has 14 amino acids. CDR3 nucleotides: TGTGCCAGCAGCGCCGGACAGGGACACTATGGCTACACCTTC. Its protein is CASSAGQGHYGYTF.

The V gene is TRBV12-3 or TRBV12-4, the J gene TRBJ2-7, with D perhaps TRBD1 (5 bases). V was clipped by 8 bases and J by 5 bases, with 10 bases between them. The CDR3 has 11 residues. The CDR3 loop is CASSGLHEQYF. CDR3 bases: TGTGCCAGCTCAGGGCTCCACGAGCAGTACTTC.

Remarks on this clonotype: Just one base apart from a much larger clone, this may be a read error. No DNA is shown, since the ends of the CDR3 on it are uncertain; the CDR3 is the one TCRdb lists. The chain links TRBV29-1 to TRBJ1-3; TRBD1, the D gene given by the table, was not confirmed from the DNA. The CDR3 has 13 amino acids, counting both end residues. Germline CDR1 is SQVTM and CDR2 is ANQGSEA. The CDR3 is CSVGRGSGNTVYF.

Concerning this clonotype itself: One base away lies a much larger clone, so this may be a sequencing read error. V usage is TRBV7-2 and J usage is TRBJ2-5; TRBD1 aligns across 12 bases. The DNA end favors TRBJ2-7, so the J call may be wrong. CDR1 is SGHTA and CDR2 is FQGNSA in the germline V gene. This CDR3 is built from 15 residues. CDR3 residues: CASSPGQGADYEQYF. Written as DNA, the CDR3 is TGTGCCAGCAGCCCGGGACAGGGGGCTGACTACGAGCAGTACTTC.

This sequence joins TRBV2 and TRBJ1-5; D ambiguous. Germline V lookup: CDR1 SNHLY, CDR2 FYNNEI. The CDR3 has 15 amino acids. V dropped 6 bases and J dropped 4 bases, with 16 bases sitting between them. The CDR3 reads CASSPSDGKNQPQHF. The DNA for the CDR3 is TGTGCCAGCAGCCCCAGCGATGGAAAGAATCAGCCCCAGCATTTT.

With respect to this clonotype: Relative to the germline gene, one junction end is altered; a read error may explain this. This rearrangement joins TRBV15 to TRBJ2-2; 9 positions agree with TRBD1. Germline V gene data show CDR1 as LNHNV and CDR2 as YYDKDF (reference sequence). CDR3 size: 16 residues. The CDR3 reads CATSIPGQGNTEELFF. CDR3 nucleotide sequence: TGTGCCACCAGCATACCGGGACAGGGAAACACCGAGGAGCTGTTTTTT.

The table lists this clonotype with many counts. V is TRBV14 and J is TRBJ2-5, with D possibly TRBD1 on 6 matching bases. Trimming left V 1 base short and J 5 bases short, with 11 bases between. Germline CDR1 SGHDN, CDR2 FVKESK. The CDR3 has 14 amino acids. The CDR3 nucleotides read TGTGCCAGCAGCCAAGCAGTAAGGGGGGAGACCCAGTACTTC. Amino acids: CASSQAVRGETQYF. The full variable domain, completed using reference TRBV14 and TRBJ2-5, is EAGVTQFPSHSVIEKGQTVTLRCDPISGHDNLYWYRRVMGKEIKFLLHFVKESKQDESGMPNNRFLAERTGGTYSTLKVQPAELEDSGVYFCASSQAVRGETQYFGPGTRLLVL.

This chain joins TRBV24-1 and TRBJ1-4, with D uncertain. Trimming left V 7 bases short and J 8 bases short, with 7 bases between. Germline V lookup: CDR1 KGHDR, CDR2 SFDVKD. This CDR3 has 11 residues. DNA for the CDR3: TGTGCCACCAGACCTTTCGAAAAACTGTTTTTT. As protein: CATRPFEKLFF.